One and the same sample provided the 21 T cell receptor beta chains below, sequenced in a study of T cells in Graves' hyperthyroidism and ophthalmopathy. TCR beta CDR3 regions were amplified from RNA. RT-PCR in the first round (using the HTBI primer set) targeted the TCR CDR3. TCRdb reprocessed the multiplex PCR reads with MiXCR, giving one entry per CDR3 protein. The sample has about 340,000 distinct CDR3 sequences; about 21% are singletons. The sample taken for sequencing was blood. The receptors were gathered from a woman aged 45-65 years with Graves' hyperthyroidism.

This clonotype showed up just a few times. The chain couples TRBV7-9 to TRBJ2-6, with D unclear. Trimming removed 8 bases from V and 0 bases from J, with 20 bases in between. The CDR3 is 18 amino acids. CDR1 SEHNR and CDR2 FQNEAQ come from the germline V gene (reference sequence). The CDR3 sequence: CASEVWVASVSGANVLTF. As DNA, the CDR3 is TGTGCCAGCGAGGTTTGGGTAGCTTCGGTCTCTGGGGCCAACGTCCTGACTTTC.

On this clonotype: The germline gene is not matched at one end of the junction; a read error may be the cause. The gene calls are TRBV6-1 and TRBJ2-1, with D uncertain. Germline V gene lookup returns CDR1 MNHNS and CDR2 SASEGT. The CDR3 contains 14 residues. CDR3 in amino acids: CASIRSPSYNEQSF. The DNA for the CDR3 is TGTGCCAGCATTAGAAGTCCCTCCTACAATGAGCAGTCCTTC.

This clonotype was recorded only once. CDR3: CSARSADLSGYGYTF. CDR3 bases: TGCAGTGCTAGGAGCGCGGACCTCTCTGGCTATGGCTACACCTTC. The rearrangement joins TRBV20-1 to TRBJ1-2, with D unclear. V was trimmed by 3 bases and J by 4 bases, leaving 18 bases between them. The germline V gene has CDR1 DFQATT and CDR2 SNEGSKA (reference sequence). The CDR3 extends over 15 amino acids.

This clonotype was detected ten times or more. This sequence joins TRBV20-1 and TRBJ2-5; D is possibly TRBD2 (6 bases). This CDR3 has 11 residues. Germline CDR1 is DFQATT and CDR2 is SNEGSKA (reference sequence). Trimming pared 3 bases from V and 5 bases from J, leaving 7 bases between. The CDR3 DNA is TGCAGTGCTAGGGCGGGGGAGACCCAGTACTTC. This translates into CSARAGETQYF.

There are a few counts of this clonotype. Since a much larger clone is just one base distant, this may be a read error. The CDR3 protein is CAGSFSDTEAFF. Here the CDR3 DNA reads TGTGCCGGCAGTTTTTCCGACACTGAAGCTTTCTTT. J is TRBJ1-1 and V is TRBV12-3 or TRBV12-4; the D is unclear. This CDR3 has 12 residues.

This clonotype was seen more than once but under ten times. The chain carries TRBV27 and TRBJ1-4; D unclear. This CDR3 is 13 amino acids long. Per germline, CDR1 MNHEY and CDR2 SMNVEV (reference sequence). V was clipped by 2 bases and J by 8 bases, with 9 bases between them. Written as DNA, the CDR3 is TGTGCCAGCAGTTTAGTCCCGGGGGAAAAACTGTTTTTT. It yields the protein CASSLVPGEKLFF.

The V gene is TRBV19, the J gene TRBJ1-5; no clear D gene. This CDR3 is 14 amino acids long. V shed 2 bases and J shed 2 bases, with 7 bases lying between them. Per the germline V gene, CDR1 is LNHDA and CDR2 is SQIVND (reference sequence). CDR3: CASSIFPGNQPQHF. CDR3 in DNA: TGTGCCAGTAGTATATTCCCCGGCAATCAGCCCCAGCATTTT.

The V gene is TRBV27, the J gene TRBJ2-4, with 9 bases matching TRBD1. CDR1 is MNHEY and CDR2 is SMNVEV in the germline V gene (reference sequence). J gave up 6 bases and V 3 bases, and 3 bases lay outside the gene matches. The CDR3 is 14 residues long. CDR3 sequence (DNA): TGTGCCAGCAGTTTCCGGGACAGGGTAAACATTCAGTACTTC. Protein product: CASSFRDRVNIQYF.

This clonotype was counted many times. DNA of the CDR3: TGCAGTGCTAGCGGAGGACAGGGTTGGAACACTGAAGCTTTCTTT. It encodes CSASGGQGWNTEAFF. The chain uses TRBV20-1 and TRBJ1-1, with 8 bases fitting TRBD1. This CDR3 comprises 15 residues. CDR1 and CDR2 from the germline V gene are DFQATT and SNEGSKA (reference sequence). J gave up 1 base and V 3 bases, and 7 bases lay outside the gene matches.

The table lists this clonotype with many counts. The chain is built from TRBV28 and TRBJ1-4; possibly TRBD1 for D (6 bases). V was shortened by 6 bases and J by 8 bases, with 16 bases between the two germline ends. Per the germline V gene, CDR1 is MDHEN and CDR2 is SYDVKM. CDR3 length equals 14 residues. This CDR3 reads CASRLGGAGEKLFF. The DNA for the CDR3 is TGTGCCAGCAGGCTAGGGGGGGCAGGAGAAAAACTGTTTTTT.

V and J are TRBV28 and TRBJ1-1; no firm D call. V dropped 4 bases and J dropped 0 bases, with 12 bases sitting between them. The length of the CDR3 is 15 residues. Looked up from germline, CDR1 is MDHEN and CDR2 is SYDVKM. This CDR3 is CASSSPFDMNTEAFF. In DNA, the CDR3 is TGTGCCAGCAGTTCCCCGTTTGATATGAACACTGAAGCTTTCTTT.

On this clonotype itself: This may be a read error: a much more frequent sequence differs by one nucleotide. Because it lacks the conserved phenylalanine or tryptophan at the end, this CDR3 is likely a read error. V gene TRBV28 combines with J gene TRBJ1-1; D ambiguous. Per the germline V gene, CDR1 is MDHEN and CDR2 is SYDVKM. Between the trimmed V and J ends, which lost 6 bases and 4 bases, there was a span of 18 bases. This CDR3 comprises 15 residues. The DNA for the CDR3 is TGTGCCAGCAGACTCCTCGGGAGACTGGTCACTGAAGCTTTCTCT. This codes for CASRLLGRLVTEAFS.

This clonotype has a count of ten or more. The V call is TRBV5-1, the J call TRBJ2-7; D is unresolved. There are 14 residues in the CDR3. V was shortened by 1 base and J by 7 bases, with 15 bases between the two germline ends. CDR1 and CDR2 from the germline V gene are SGHRS and YFSETQ. This CDR3 reads CASSLTLPTMEQYF. Here the CDR3 DNA reads TGCGCCAGCAGCTTGACTCTCCCGACGATGGAGCAGTACTTC.

The rearrangement uses TRBV5-1 and TRBJ2-1, with D perhaps matching TRBD1 (7 bases). The CDR3 sequence is 13 residues long. Germline V lookup: CDR1 SGHRS, CDR2 YFSETQ. Trimming left V 7 bases short and J 10 bases short, with 18 bases between. The chain's CDR3 is CASGGTVEGEQFF. CDR3 DNA sequence: TGCGCCAGCGGAGGGACAGTAGAAGGGGAGCAGTTCTTC.

This clonotype has a count of ten or more. The rearrangement joins TRBV2 to TRBJ1-1; D gene uncertain. The V end was cut by 8 bases, the J end by 5 bases, with 9 bases between. The germline V gene encodes CDR1 SNHLY and CDR2 FYNNEI. The CDR3 runs to 11 residues. CDR3 in amino acids: CASAVETEAFF. The CDR3 DNA is TGTGCCAGCGCGGTAGAAACTGAAGCTTTCTTT.

This clonotype occurred many times. The chain recombines TRBV5-1 with TRBJ2-3; 13 bases match TRBD2. V was clipped by 4 bases and J by 6 bases; unmatched bases: 8. Germline V gene lookup returns CDR1 SGHRS and CDR2 YFSETQ. The CDR3 is made up of 16 amino acids. CDR3 in amino acids: CASSRTSGRLMDTQYF. Written as DNA, the CDR3 is TGCGCCAGCAGCAGGACTAGCGGGAGACTCATGGATACGCAGTATTTT. The variable domain in full, completed from reference TRBV5-1 and TRBJ2-3, reads KAGVTQTPRYLIKTRGQQVTLSCSPISGHRSVSWYQQTPGQGLQFLFEYFSETQRNKGNFPGRFSGRQFSNSRSEMNVSTLELGDSALYLCASSRTSGRLMDTQYFGPGTRLTVL.

V usage is TRBV20-1 and J usage is TRBJ1-4, with TRBD1 matching 9 bases. Unmatched junction bases numbered 15, after V lost 5 bases and J lost 11 bases. Germline V gene lookup returns CDR1 DFQATT and CDR2 SNEGSKA (reference sequence). The CDR3 loop spans 15 amino acids. The CDR3 here is CSAPQQGAAGGKLFF. The CDR3 DNA sequence: TGCAGTGCTCCACAACAGGGGGCCGCGGGTGGGAAACTGTTTTTT.

This clonotype was detected ten times or more. The chain employs TRBV27 and TRBJ1-2; D remains unclear. Trimming took off 5 bases at V and 4 bases at J, with 11 bases between the two ends. The germline V gene encodes CDR1 MNHEY and CDR2 SMNVEV (reference sequence). The CDR3 length is 13 residues. CDR3 sequence reads: CASSILWGYGYTF. CDR3 nucleotides: TGTGCCAGCAGTATTCTCTGGGGCTATGGCTACACCTTC.

The rearrangement links TRBV9 to TRBJ1-3; D is unclear. This CDR3 region has 16 residues. The V end was cut by 1 base, the J end by 0 bases, with 11 bases between. CDR1 and CDR2 from the germline V gene are SGDLS and YYNGEE. DNA of the CDR3: TGTGCCAGCAGCGTAAGTCAGCCTCGCTCTGGAAACACCATATATTTT. This gives the protein CASSVSQPRSGNTIYF.

The chain links TRBV6-2 or TRBV6-3 to TRBJ2-7; D might be TRBD1 (5 bases). Germline lookup yields CDR1 MNHEY and CDR2 SVGEGT. The V end was cut by 0 bases, the J end by 2 bases, with 8 bases between. The CDR3 is 14 residues long. The CDR3 DNA sequence: TGTGCCAGCAGTTACTCGACAGAAACCTACGAGCAGTACTTC. Protein product: CASSYSTETYEQYF.

In this sample, this clonotype turned up many times. The chain is built from TRBV7-2 and TRBJ2-5; D is undetermined. V dropped 0 bases and J dropped 5 bases, with 10 bases sitting between them. This CDR3 is 14 amino acids long. Per germline, CDR1 SGHTA and CDR2 FQGNSA. The DNA for the CDR3 is TGTGCCAGCAGCTTAGCGCGACTGGGCGAGACCCAGTACTTC. Translated, it gives CASSLARLGETQYF. Based on the CDR3 plus reference TRBV7-2 and TRBJ2-5, the full variable domain is GAGVSQSPSNKVTEKGKDVELRCDPISGHTALYWYRQSLGQGLEFLIYFQGNSAPDKSGLPSDRFSAERTGGSVSTLTIQRTQQEDSAVYLCASSLARLGETQYFGPGTRLLVL.